This entry is about one T cell receptor (beta chain). Sequencing used immunoSEQ multiplex PCR; TCRdb keeps in-frame clones, though not all of them. The data hold about 82,000 clones, with around 83% observed a single time. The entry originates in a study of blood T cell repertoires in COVID-19. Across the whole study: Material from acute and convalescent COVID-19 was sourced from the United States, Italy and Spain.

Source material: peripheral blood. The sequence was obtained from a woman between 55 and 75 years old with acute or convalescent COVID-19.

DNA for the CDR3: TGCGCCAGCAGCTTGGGAACCCCGGGACAGGGTTACGAGCAGTACTTC. This translates into CASSLGTPGQGYEQYF. The chain employs TRBV5-1 and TRBJ2-7; TRBD1 aligns across 9 bases. From germline, CDR1 is SGHRS and CDR2 YFSETQ. CDR3 size: 16 residues. Germline trimming cut 0 bases from V and 4 bases from J; bases unmatched to any gene: 8.